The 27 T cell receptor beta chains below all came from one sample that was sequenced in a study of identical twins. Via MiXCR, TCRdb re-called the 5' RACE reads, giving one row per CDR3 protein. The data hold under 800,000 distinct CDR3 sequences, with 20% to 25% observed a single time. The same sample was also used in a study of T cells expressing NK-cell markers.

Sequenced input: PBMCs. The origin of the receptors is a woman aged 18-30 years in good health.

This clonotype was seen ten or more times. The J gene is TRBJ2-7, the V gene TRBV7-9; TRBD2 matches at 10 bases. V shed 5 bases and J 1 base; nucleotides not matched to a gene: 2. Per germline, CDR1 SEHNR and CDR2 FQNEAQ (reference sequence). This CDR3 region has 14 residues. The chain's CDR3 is CASSPSGGSYEQYF. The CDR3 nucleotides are TGTGCCAGCAGCCCTAGCGGGGGATCCTACGAGCAGTACTTC.

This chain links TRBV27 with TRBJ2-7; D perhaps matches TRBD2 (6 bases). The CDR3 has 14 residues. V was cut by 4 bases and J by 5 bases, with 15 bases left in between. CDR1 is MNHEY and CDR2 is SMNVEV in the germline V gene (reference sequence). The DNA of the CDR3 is TGTGCCAGCAGTTCCGGCGGGGTGGTCCACGAGCAGTACTTC. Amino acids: CASSSGGVVHEQYF.

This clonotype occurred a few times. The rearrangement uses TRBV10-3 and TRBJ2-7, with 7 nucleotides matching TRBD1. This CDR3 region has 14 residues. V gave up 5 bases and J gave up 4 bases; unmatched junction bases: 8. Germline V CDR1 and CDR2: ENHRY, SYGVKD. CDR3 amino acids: CAISFGTENYEQYF. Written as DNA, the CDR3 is TGTGCCATCAGTTTCGGGACAGAAAATTACGAGCAGTACTTC.

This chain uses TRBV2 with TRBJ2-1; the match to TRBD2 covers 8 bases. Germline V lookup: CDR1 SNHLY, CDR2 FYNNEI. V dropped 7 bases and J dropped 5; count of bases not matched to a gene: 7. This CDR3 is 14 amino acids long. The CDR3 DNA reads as TGTGCCAGCACCGGGACTAGTCCCCACAATGAGCAGTTCTTC. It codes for CASTGTSPHNEQFF.

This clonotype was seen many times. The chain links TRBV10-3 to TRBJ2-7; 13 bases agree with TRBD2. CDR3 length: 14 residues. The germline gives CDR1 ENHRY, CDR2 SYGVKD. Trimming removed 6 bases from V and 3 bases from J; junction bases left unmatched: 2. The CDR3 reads CAIRGTSGNYEQYF. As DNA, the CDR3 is TGTGCCATCAGGGGGACTAGCGGGAACTACGAGCAGTACTTC.

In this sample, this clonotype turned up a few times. This CDR3 reads CASSQVTGETQYF. The CDR3 DNA follows: TGTGCCAGCAGTCAGGTCACAGGAGAGACCCAGTACTTC. The chain recombines TRBV6-1 with TRBJ2-5; D is possibly TRBD1 (5 bases). Germline V gene sequence: CDR1 MNHNS, CDR2 SASEGT. V was cut by 5 bases and J by 4 bases, with 11 bases left in between. The CDR3 length is 13 residues.

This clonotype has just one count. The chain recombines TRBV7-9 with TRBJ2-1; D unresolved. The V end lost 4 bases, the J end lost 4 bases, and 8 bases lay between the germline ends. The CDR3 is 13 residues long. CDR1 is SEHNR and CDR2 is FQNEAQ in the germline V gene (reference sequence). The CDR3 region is CASSWAKYNEQFF. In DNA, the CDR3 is TGTGCCAGCAGCTGGGCGAAATACAATGAGCAGTTCTTC.

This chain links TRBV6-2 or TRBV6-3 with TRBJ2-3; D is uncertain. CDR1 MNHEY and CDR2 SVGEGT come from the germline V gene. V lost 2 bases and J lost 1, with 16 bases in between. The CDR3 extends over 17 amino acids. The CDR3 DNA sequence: TGTGCCAGCAGTTACCCAAGACCGGATTCGGGCACAGATACGCAGTATTTT. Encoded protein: CASSYPRPDSGTDTQYF.

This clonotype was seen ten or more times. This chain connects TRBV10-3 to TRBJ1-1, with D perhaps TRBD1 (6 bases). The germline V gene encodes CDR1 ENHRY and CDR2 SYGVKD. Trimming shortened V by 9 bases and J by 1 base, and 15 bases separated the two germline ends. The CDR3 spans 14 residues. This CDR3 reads CAIGSGQSNTEAFF. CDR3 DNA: TGTGCCATTGGGTCCGGACAGTCGAACACTGAAGCTTTCTTT.

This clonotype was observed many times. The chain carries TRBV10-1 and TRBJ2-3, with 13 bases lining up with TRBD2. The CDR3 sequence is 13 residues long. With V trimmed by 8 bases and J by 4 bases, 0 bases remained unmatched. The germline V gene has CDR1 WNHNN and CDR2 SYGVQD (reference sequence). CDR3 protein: CASGLAGADTQYF. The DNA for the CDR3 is TGCGCCAGCGGACTAGCGGGAGCAGATACGCAGTATTTT.

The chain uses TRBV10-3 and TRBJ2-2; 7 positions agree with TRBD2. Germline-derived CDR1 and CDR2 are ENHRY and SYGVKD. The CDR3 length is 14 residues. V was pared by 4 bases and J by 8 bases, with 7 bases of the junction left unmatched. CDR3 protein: CAISGGLLGGELFF. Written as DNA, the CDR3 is TGTGCCATCAGTGGGGGACTACTGGGGGGGGAGCTGTTTTTT.

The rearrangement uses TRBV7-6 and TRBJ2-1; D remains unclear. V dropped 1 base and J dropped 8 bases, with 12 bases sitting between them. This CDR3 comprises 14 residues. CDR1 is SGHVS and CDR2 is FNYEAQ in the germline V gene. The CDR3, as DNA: TGTGCCAGCAGCTTAGATGGGGTTCTCGATGAGCAGTTCTTC. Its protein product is CASSLDGVLDEQFF. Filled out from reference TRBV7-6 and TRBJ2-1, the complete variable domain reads GAGVSQSPRYKVTKRGQDVALRCDPISGHVSLYWYRQALGQGPEFLTYFNYEAQQDKSGLPNDRFSAERPEGSISTLTIQRTEQRDSAMYRCASSLDGVLDEQFFGPGTRLTVL.

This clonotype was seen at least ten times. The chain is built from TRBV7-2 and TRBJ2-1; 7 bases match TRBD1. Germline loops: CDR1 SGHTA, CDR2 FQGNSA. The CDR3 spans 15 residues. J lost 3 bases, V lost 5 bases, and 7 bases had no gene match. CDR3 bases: TGTGCCAGCAGCACCCGACAGGGAGTCTACAATGAGCAGTTCTTC. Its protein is CASSTRQGVYNEQFF.

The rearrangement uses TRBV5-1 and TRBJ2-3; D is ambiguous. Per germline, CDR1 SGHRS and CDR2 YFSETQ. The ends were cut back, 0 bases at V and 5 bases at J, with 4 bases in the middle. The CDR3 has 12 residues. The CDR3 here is CASSLDEDTQYF. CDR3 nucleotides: TGCGCCAGCAGCTTGGACGAAGATACGCAGTATTTT.

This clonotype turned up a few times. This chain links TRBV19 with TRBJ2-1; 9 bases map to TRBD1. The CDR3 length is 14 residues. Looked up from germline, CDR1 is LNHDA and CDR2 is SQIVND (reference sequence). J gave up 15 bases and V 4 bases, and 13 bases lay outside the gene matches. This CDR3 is CASSKGDRGIRAFF. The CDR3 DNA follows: TGTGCCAGTAGTAAAGGAGACAGGGGGATACGGGCGTTCTTC.

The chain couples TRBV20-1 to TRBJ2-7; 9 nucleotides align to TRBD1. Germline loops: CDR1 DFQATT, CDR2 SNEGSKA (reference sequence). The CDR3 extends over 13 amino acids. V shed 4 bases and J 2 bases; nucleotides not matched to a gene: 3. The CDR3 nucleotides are TGCAGTGCTATCTGGACAGGGGCCTACGAGCAGTACTTC. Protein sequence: CSAIWTGAYEQYF.

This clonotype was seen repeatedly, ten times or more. The CDR3, as DNA: TGCAGTGCTCCAACTAGAACTAGCACAGATACGCAGTATTTT. Residues: CSAPTRTSTDTQYF. This chain connects TRBV20-1 to TRBJ2-3, with D perhaps matching TRBD2 (5 bases). This CDR3 is 14 amino acids long. Germline V gene lookup returns CDR1 DFQATT and CDR2 SNEGSKA (reference sequence). Trimming shortened V by 5 bases and J by 0 bases, and 12 bases separated the two germline ends.

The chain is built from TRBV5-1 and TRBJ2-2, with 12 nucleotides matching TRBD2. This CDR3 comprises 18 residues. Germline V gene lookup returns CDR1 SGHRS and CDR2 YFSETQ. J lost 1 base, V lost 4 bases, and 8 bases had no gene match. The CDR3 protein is CASSPTSGRRRNTGELFF. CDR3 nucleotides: TGCGCCAGCAGCCCCACTAGCGGGAGGCGTCGGAACACCGGGGAGCTGTTTTTT.

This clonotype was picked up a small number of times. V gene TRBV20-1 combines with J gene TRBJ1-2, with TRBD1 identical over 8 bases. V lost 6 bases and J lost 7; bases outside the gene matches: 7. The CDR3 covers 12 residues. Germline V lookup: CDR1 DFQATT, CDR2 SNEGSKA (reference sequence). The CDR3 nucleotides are TGCAGTGCCCTTCGGACAGGGCTTGGCTACACCTTC. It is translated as CSALRTGLGYTF.

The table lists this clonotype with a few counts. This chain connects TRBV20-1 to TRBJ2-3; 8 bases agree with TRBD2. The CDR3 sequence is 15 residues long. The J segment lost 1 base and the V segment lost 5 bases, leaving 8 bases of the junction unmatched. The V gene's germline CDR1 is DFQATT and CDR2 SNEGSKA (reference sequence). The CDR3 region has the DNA TGCAGTGCTGATTCGGGGGGGCGAGGCACAGATACGCAGTATTTT. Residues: CSADSGGRGTDTQYF.

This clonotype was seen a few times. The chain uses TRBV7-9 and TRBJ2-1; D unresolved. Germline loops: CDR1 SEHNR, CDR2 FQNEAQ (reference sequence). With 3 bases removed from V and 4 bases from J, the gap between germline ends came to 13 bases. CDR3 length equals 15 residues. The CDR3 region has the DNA TGTGCCAGCAGCTTGACATTAACGATATACAATGAGCAGTTCTTC. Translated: CASSLTLTIYNEQFF.

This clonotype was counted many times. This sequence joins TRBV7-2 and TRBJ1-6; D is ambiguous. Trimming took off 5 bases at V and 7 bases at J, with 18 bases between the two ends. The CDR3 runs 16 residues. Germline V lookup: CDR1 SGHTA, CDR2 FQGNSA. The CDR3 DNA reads TGTGCCAGCAGCATCCTTCCACAAGGTACCAATTCACCCCTCCACTTT. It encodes CASSILPQGTNSPLHF.

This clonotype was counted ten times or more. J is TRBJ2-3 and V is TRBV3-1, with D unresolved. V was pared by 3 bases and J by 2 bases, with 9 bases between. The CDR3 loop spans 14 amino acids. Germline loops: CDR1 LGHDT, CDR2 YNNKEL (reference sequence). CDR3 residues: CASSQGSFTDTQYF. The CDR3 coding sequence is TGTGCCAGCAGCCAGGGCTCTTTCACAGATACGCAGTATTTT.

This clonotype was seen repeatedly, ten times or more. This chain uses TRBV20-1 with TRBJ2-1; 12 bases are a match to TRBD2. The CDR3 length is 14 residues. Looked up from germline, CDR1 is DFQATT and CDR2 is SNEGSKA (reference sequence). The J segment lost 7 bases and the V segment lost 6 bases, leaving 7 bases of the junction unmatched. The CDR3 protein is CSAAASGRVNEQFF. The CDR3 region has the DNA TGCAGTGCCGCCGCTAGCGGGAGGGTAAATGAGCAGTTCTTC.

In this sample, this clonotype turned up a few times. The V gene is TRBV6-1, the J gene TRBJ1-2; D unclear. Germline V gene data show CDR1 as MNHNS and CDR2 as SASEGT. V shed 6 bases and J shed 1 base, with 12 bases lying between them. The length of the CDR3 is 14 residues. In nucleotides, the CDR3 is TGTGCCAGCAGGACCCTCAATTTTAACTATGGCTACACCTTC. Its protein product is CASRTLNFNYGYTF.

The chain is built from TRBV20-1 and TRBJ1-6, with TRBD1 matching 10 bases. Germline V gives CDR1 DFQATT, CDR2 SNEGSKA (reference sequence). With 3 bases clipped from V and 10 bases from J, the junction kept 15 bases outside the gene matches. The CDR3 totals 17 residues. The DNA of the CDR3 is TGCAGTGCTAGCCGACTTCGTGCGGGGACAGGGGTCTCACCCCTCCACTTT. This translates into CSASRLRAGTGVSPLHF.

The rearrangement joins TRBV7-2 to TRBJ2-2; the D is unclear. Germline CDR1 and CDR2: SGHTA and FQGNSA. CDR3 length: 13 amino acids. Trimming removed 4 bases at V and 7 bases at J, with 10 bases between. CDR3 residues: CASSYTANGELFF. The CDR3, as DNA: TGTGCCAGCAGCTATACGGCGAACGGGGAGCTGTTTTTT.